Listed below are T cell receptor beta chains from one sample, sequenced in a study of Graves' ophthalmopathy and Graves' hyperthyroidism. Each CDR3 protein is one row after TCRdb ran MiXCR on the multiplex PCR reads. The data contain more than 300,000 distinct CDR3 sequences, approximately 18% of them singletons. The sequenced sample was peripheral blood. The receptors come from an adult woman with stable Graves' hyperthyroidism. The CDR3 runs from the conserved cysteine through the conserved F or W. The D gene is left open where the match is weak. The size entry is marked missing in some rows and otherwise reads once, few, many or a size class.

V	D	J	size	CDR3	DNA
TRBV20-1	.	TRBJ2-5	many	CSARRAGETQYF	TGCAGTGCTAGGAGGGCCGGGGAGACCCAGTACTTC
TRBV6-1	.	TRBJ1-2	.	CASSDIGGELSGYTF	TGTGCCAGCAGTGATATCGGCGGGGAGTTAAGTGGCTACACCTTC
TRBV7-2	.	TRBJ1-1	many	CASSLARWRNTEAFF	TGTGCCAGCAGCTTAGCGAGGTGGCGGAACACTGAAGCTTTCTTT
TRBV10-3	TRBD1	TRBJ1-5	many	CAISESSGRVQGNQPQHF	TGTGCCATCAGTGAGTCGAGTGGACGGGTACAGGGGAATCAGCCCCAGCATTTT
TRBV6-1	.	TRBJ1-2	many	CASNPTEANYGYTF	TGTGCCAGCAACCCTACAGAAGCTAACTATGGCTACACCTTC
TRBV6-1	.	TRBJ2-5	many	CASSRRAGRRQETQYF	TGTGCCAGCAGCCGAAGGGCGGGGCGGAGGCAAGAGACCCAGTACTTC
TRBV15	TRBD2	TRBJ2-5	many	CATSRGLAGEETQYF	TGTGCCACCAGCAGAGGACTAGCGGGGGAAGAGACCCAGTACTTC
TRBV6-2/TRBV6-3	TRBD1	TRBJ2-7	many	CASSRPGTGGSGYEQYF	TGTGCCAGCAGTCGTCCCGGGACAGGGGGCAGCGGCTACGAGCAGTACTTC
TRBV29-1	TRBD1	TRBJ2-5	many	CSVDGTGKETQYF	TGCAGCGTAGACGGGACAGGGAAAGAGACCCAGTACTTC
TRBV11-2	TRBD2	TRBJ2-5	.	CASSSVRRLAGIEETQYF	TGTGCCAGCAGCTCCGTTAGGAGGCTAGCGGGAATAGAAGAGACCCAGTACTTC
TRBV6-1	.	TRBJ2-5	.	CASSDTSLETQYF	TGTGCCAGCAGCGATACTAGCCTGGAGACCCAGTACTTC
TRBV12-3/TRBV12-4	TRBD1	TRBJ1-3	many	CASRPSGQISGNTIYF	TGTGCCAGCAGACCCTCGGGACAGATCTCTGGAAACACCATATATTTT
TRBV29-1	TRBD2	TRBJ2-7	many	CSVGRIAGGEQYF	TGCAGCGTTGGAAGAATAGCGGGAGGTGAGCAGTACTTC
TRBV28	.	TRBJ2-7	many	CASSGGGTRNEQYF	TGTGCCAGCAGCGGGGGCGGGACGAGGAACGAGCAGTACTTC
TRBV2	.	TRBJ1-5	many	CASSDRQNNQPQHF	TGTGCCAGCAGTGACCGACAGAACAATCAGCCCCAGCATTTT
TRBV2	TRBD1	TRBJ1-3	many	CASQGQGNTIYF	TGTGCCAGCCAGGGACAGGGAAACACCATATATTTT
TRBV18	.	TRBJ2-5	.	CASSPRQVQETQYF	TGTGCCAGCTCACCACGGCAGGTTCAAGAGACCCAGTACTTC
TRBV6-5	TRBD1	TRBJ1-2	.	CASSSTRQGSGYGYTF	TGTGCCAGCAGTTCCACCCGACAGGGATCTGGCTATGGCTACACCTTC
TRBV20-1	TRBD1	TRBJ1-1	.	CSARDGTGALNTEAFF	TGCAGTGCTAGAGATGGGACAGGGGCGTTGAACACTGAAGCTTTCTTT
TRBV12-5	.	TRBJ2-2	.	CASGTGFGGAEELFF	TGTGCTAGTGGGACCGGGTTTGGGGGGGCTGAGGAGCTGTTTTTT
TRBV10-3	.	TRBJ2-5	many	CAISASSVQETQYF	TGTGCCATCAGTGCCTCTAGCGTCCAAGAGACCCAGTACTTC
TRBV6-2/TRBV6-3	TRBD1	TRBJ1-5	many	CASSYLTGDQPQHF	TGTGCCAGCAGTTACTTGACAGGGGATCAGCCCCAGCATTTT
TRBV12-3/TRBV12-4	TRBD1	TRBJ2-4	many	CASSPGQGVPNIQYF	TGTGCCAGCAGCCCCGGACAGGGGGTCCCAAACATTCAGTACTTC
TRBV24-1	.	TRBJ1-1	many	CATRRGRGTEAFF	TGTGCCACCAGGCGGGGGAGGGGCACTGAAGCTTTCTTT
TRBV2	.	TRBJ2-6	many	CASRKRVNGANVLTF	TGTGCCAGCAGGAAAAGGGTAAATGGGGCCAACGTCCTGACTTTC
TRBV20-1	TRBD1	TRBJ1-5	.	CSASIRGLPYQPQQF	TGCAGTGCTAGTATTAGGGGGCTTCCCTATCAGCCCCAGCAGTTT
TRBV5-1	.	TRBJ2-5	.	CASSLVGQGTQYF	TGCGCCAGCAGCTTGGTGGGACAAGGGACCCAGTACTTC
TRBV6-5	TRBD2	TRBJ2-5	.	CASSSRGKRGTEETQYF	TGTGCCAGCAGTTCCCGCGGGAAGCGGGGGACGGAAGAGACCCAGTACTTC
TRBV12-3/TRBV12-4	TRBD2	TRBJ2-7	many	CASSLTSGSIYEQYF	TGTGCCAGCAGCTTGACTAGCGGGAGCATTTACGAGCAGTACTTC
TRBV18	.	TRBJ2-5	few	CASSELTSGTQYF	TGTGCCAGCTCAGAACTTACGTCAGGGACCCAGTACTTC
TRBV5-1	.	TRBJ1-2	many	CASKTDPGQTRNGYTF	TGCGCCAGCAAGACAGACCCGGGACAAACCCGAAATGGCTACACCTTC
TRBV2	.	TRBJ2-5	many	CAHTDWQETQYF	TGTGCCCATACGGACTGGCAAGAGACCCAGTACTTC
TRBV6-5	.	TRBJ2-6	many	CASSYGRHLSGANVLTF	TGTGCCAGCAGTTATGGGAGACACCTCTCTGGGGCCAACGTCCTGACTTTC
TRBV20-1	.	TRBJ2-7	many	CSANWVLAKGTGGQQYF	TGCAGTGCTAATTGGGTTCTAGCTAAGGGGACCGGGGGGCAGCAGTACTTC
TRBV4-2	TRBD2	TRBJ2-7	.	CASSHPGLAGGYEQYF	TGTGCCAGCAGCCATCCGGGACTAGCGGGGGGCTACGAGCAGTACTTC
TRBV11-2	TRBD1	TRBJ2-3	.	CASSLGQGSTDTQYF	TGTGCCAGCAGCTTAGGACAGGGTTCTACAGATACGCAGTATTTT
TRBV5-1	TRBD1	TRBJ1-1	many	CASSFQGAGTEAFF	TGCGCCAGCAGCTTCCAGGGGGCGGGAACTGAAGCTTTCTTT
TRBV7-2	TRBD2	TRBJ2-5	many	CASSLGPWTSDQETQYF	TGTGCCAGCAGCTTAGGCCCCTGGACTAGCGACCAAGAGACCCAGTACTTC
TRBV12-3/TRBV12-4	.	TRBJ2-4	.	CASSPQGPSNIKYF	TGTGCCAGCAGTCCTCAGGGCCCCTCAAACATTAAGTACTTC
TRBV6-5	.	TRBJ1-1	many	CASSPTKFPGRAEAFF	TGTGCCAGCAGCCCTACAAAGTTTCCAGGGAGGGCTGAAGCTTTCTTT
TRBV20-1	.	TRBJ2-3	.	CSASPPPDTQYF	TGCAGTGCTAGCCCCCCCCCAGATACGCAGTATTTT
TRBV18	TRBD2	TRBJ2-7	few	CASSPGIAGEGQYF	TGTGCCAGCTCACCAGGGATAGCGGGAGAAGGGCAGTACTTC
TRBV28	TRBD2	TRBJ2-4	many	CASSFRPSGRGDIQYF	TGTGCCAGCAGTTTTCGGCCTAGCGGGAGAGGAGACATTCAGTACTTC
TRBV12-3/TRBV12-4	.	TRBJ2-7	many	CASSLGVNEQYF	TGTGCCAGCAGTTTAGGGGTGAACGAGCAGTACTTC
TRBV4-1	.	TRBJ2-6	few	CASSQDTRSGANVLTF	TGCGCCAGCAGCCAAGATACCCGCTCTGGGGCCAACGTCCTGACTTTC
TRBV2	TRBD1	TRBJ1-2	many	CASGGQGSFYGYTF	TGTGCCAGCGGGGGACAGGGAAGTTTCTATGGCTACACCTTC
TRBV30	.	TRBJ2-7	many	CAWDTSGEQYF	TGTGCCTGGGACACCAGCGGCGAGCAGTACTTC
TRBV5-1	TRBD1	TRBJ2-7	many	CASSRTTGTYEQYF	TGCGCCAGCAGCAGAACGACAGGGACCTACGAGCAGTACTTC
TRBV4-1	TRBD2	TRBJ2-5	.	CASSQKGGVGSGRQETQYF	TGCGCCAGCAGCCAAAAAGGGGGGGTTGGGAGCGGGAGACAAGAGACCCAGTACTTC
TRBV28	.	TRBJ2-2	many	CASTPPIGDANTGELFF	TGTGCCAGCACCCCTCCCATAGGGGATGCGAACACCGGGGAGCTGTTTTTT
TRBV20-1	TRBD2	TRBJ2-1	many	CSIHLAGGLGTLTDEQFF	TGCAGTATCCACTTGGCGGGGGGGCTGGGGACCCTTACGGATGAGCAGTTCTTC
TRBV3-1	.	TRBJ1-2	.	CASSQPNRGYTF	TGTGCCAGCAGCCAACCTAACAGGGGCTACACCTTC
TRBV12-3/TRBV12-4	.	TRBJ1-2	many	CASSSGGGGYGYTF	TGTGCCAGCAGTTCGGGGGGGGGAGGCTATGGCTACACCTTC
TRBV6-2/TRBV6-3	.	TRBJ2-7	many	CASSYGNRDPSYEQYF	TGTGCCAGCAGTTACGGGAACCGGGACCCCAGTTATGAGCAGTACTTC